One T cell receptor (beta chain) is described in this entry. Its antigen remains unknown. V was trimmed by 1 base and J by 8 bases, leaving 4 bases between them. This CDR3 has 11 residues. Germline CDR1 and CDR2: SGHDT and YYEEEE. The table came from immunoSEQ multiplex PCR; TCRdb's copy has only in-frame clones and leaves some out. This table holds roughly 190,000 clones, approximately 91% found once. This entry comes from a study of T cell responses to AZD1222 COVID-19 vaccine. Study in general: It was second doses at about 4 or about 12 weeks that were pooled.

Study-level results: The sample set comprised mostly white British donors with more females, and clonal diversity was possibly underestimated. Vaccine-related CD4 TCRs covered spike, predominating at 160-218 and 743-854.

The receptor was derived from an adult in good health. The sequenced sample was peripheral blood, obtained on day 0 of AZD1222 vaccination. The chain links TRBV5-6 to TRBJ2-1; D unclear. In DNA form, the CDR3 reads TGTGCCAGCAGCTTGAACGATGAGCAGTTCTTC. This codes for CASSLNDEQFF.